The source of this TCR beta chain is a study of blood T cell repertoires in COVID-19. The overall study: Both acute and convalescent COVID-19 samples were obtained from the United States, Italy and Spain. The cDNA or gDNA used as material had been derived from T cells, B-cell-depleted T cells, or PBMCs.

The protocol was immunoSEQ multiplex PCR, while the TCRdb copy is restricted to in-frame clones and leaves out a portion. The top ten hold roughly 8.6% of the sample, which has some 150,000 clones, about four fifths seen once. This TCR was recovered from a woman older than 75 in a cohort sampled during active or convalescent COVID-19. Sequencing input: peripheral blood.

The CDR3 protein is CATRAGTGTYEQYF. CDR3 DNA: TGTGCCACCAGAGCCGGGACAGGGACTTACGAGCAGTACTTC. The V and J genes are TRBV24-1 and TRBJ2-7; 9 bases align to TRBD1. CDR1 and CDR2 from the germline V gene are KGHDR and SFDVKD. The CDR3 is 14 amino acids. V lost 7 bases to trimming and J lost 4 bases; unmatched junction nucleotides: 7.